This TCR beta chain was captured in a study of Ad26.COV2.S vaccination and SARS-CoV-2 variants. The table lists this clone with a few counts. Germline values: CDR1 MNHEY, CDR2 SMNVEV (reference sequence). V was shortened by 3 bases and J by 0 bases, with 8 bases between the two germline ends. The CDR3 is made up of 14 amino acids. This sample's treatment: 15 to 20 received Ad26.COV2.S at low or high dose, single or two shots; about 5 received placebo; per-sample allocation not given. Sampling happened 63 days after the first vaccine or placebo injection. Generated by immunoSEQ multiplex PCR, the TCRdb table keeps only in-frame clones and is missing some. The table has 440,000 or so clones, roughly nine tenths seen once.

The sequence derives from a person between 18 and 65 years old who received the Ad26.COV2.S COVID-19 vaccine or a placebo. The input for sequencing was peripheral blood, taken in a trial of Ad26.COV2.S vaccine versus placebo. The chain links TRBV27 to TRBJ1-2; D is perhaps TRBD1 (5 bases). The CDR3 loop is CASSFRGTNYGYTF. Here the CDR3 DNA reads TGTGCCAGCAGTTTTCGGGGGACTAACTATGGCTACACCTTC.